The following is a TCR beta chain sequence with its context. Its antigen has not been determined. The record has no base qualities; no much larger clone is one base away. Libraries were prepared through the immunoSEQ multiplex PCR assay. Following the manufacturer's protocol, the hsTCRB Kit was used to amplify rearranged TCR beta chain sequences. TCRB libraries were sequenced on an Illumina MiSeq. On the authors' methods: Demultiplexing, trimming and gene mapping were performed with the kit vendor's proprietary platform. TCRdb holds this immuneACCESS table with in-frame rearrangements only. Some clones are missing; in checked studies, unresolved V genes explain under half, and the rest has no known cause. The DNA gave D and trimming, while V, J and clone size come from that table. Here the sample has roughly 52,000 clones; roughly 80% occur a single time. The ten largest make up 5% to 7.5% of the sample.

The sample belongs to a study of a mutant IDH1 vaccine in newly diagnosed glioma (dated by TCRdb to 2020 to 2022). Concerning the study at large: Patients were given eight vaccinations, in weeks 1, 3, 5, 7, 11, 15, 19 and 23, which matched visits V03 through V10. Peripheral blood was collected at six visits: V03 (baseline), V05, V07, V10, V12 and V13. Prior to enrollment, standard therapy consisting of radiotherapy alone, temozolomide alone, or radiochemotherapy with temozolomide had been administered to patients, with the combination being received by most patients. For exploratory analyses, 25 to 30 treated patients had longitudinal TCRB deep sequencing done wherever samples were available. The 30 to 40 treated patients were 62.5% male and around 40% female, with a mean age of around 40 years. In the chemotherapy-containing groups, vaccination started alongside temozolomide cycles, whereas in patients who had radiotherapy alone it started 4-6 weeks after radiotherapy.

Including cysteine and phenylalanine, the CDR3 has 15 amino acids. Only the CDR3 region is kept as DNA, spanning 45 bases read in frame from base 1. The germline V gene (reference sequence) specifies SGHKS as CDR1 and YYEKEE as CDR2. The V end loses 0 bases and the J end loses 2 bases, and a stretch of 6 bases separates them. The full study reports these points: The authors stated that sample limitations prevented analyses of patient blood samples from being reproduced. Vaccine-induced immune responses across multiple MHC alleles were detected in over 80% of patients. Changes in the top peripheral T cell clonotypes picked up by TCRB sequencing did not appear to be linked to pseudoprogression. Selection of PBMC samples for TCRB deep sequencing was based on availability.

The time point tag for this specimen amounts to: week 23, last vaccination. Each vaccine dose was 300 ug of a 20-mer mutant IDH1 peptide in Montanide, given subcutaneously with topical imiquimod. All donors had newly diagnosed IDH1-mutant astrocytomas of WHO grade 3 or 4 that showed loss of nuclear ATRX. The samples were drawn from NOA16, a multicentre, single-arm, open-label phase I trial in Germany that tested a mutant IDH1 peptide vaccine in humans for the first time. Genomic DNA for TCRB sequencing was extracted from EDTA blood using the DNeasy Blood and Tissue Kit. The receptor was isolated from a man aged 35 to 55 with glioma. Recombination linked TRBV5-5 to TRBJ2-6; the best D guess is TRBD1, with 5 bases matching. Material: PBMCs, obtained from a glioma patient whose treatment included an IDH1 peptide vaccine. The CDR3 amino acid sequence is: CASSLAGPGANVLTF. The nucleotide sequence is given as TGTGCCAGCAGCTTGGCAGGGCCTGGGGCCAACGTCCTGACTTTC.